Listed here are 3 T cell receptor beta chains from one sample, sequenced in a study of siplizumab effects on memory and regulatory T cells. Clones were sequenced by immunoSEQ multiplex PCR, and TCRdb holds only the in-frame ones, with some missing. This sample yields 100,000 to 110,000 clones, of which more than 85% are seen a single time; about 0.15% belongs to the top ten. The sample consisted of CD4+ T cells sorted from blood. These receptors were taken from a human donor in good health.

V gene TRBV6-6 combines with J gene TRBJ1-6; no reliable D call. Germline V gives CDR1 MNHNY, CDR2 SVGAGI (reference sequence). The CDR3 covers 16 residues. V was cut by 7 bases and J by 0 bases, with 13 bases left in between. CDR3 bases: TGTGCCAGCACCCAGCTAGGGAGCTCCTATAATTCACCCCTCCACTTT. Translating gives CASTQLGSSYNSPLHF.

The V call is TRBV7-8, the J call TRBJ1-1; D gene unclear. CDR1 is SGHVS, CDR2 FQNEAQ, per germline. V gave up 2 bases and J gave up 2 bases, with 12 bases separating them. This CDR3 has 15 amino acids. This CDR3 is CASSLTRSPNTEAFF. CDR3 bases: TGTGCCAGCAGCTTAACCCGATCCCCCAACACTGAAGCTTTCTTT.

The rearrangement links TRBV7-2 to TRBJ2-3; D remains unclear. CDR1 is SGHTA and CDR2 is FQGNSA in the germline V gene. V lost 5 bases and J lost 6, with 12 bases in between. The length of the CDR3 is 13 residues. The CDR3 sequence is CASSDQRTDTQYF. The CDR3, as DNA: TGTGCCAGCAGCGACCAGCGAACGGATACGCAGTATTTT.